The rows below give T cell receptor beta chains drawn from one sample of a study of identical twins. MiXCR, applied by TCRdb to the 5' RACE reads, yields one record per CDR3 protein. The table lists 400,000 to 500,000 distinct CDR3 sequences, around 20% of them singletons. The source material was naive T cells sorted from blood. The receptors come from a man in his forties or fifties in good health. CDR3s leave out the opening cysteine and the closing phenylalanine or tryptophan. Fields, in order: J gene, V gene, CDR3 protein.

J gene: TRBJ2-3
V gene: TRBV7-2
CDR3 protein: ASSPLQLAGYTDTQY

J gene: TRBJ2-3
V gene: TRBV27
CDR3 protein: ASSGRGGGDTQY

J gene: TRBJ2-7
V gene: TRBV15
CDR3 protein: ATSRDVGVIYEQY

J gene: TRBJ1-1
V gene: TRBV20-1
CDR3 protein: SATNPGRNTEAF

J gene: TRBJ2-3
V gene: TRBV28
CDR3 protein: ASTGRYQTQY

J gene: TRBJ1-1
V gene: TRBV11-3
CDR3 protein: ASSLFSHTEAF

J gene: TRBJ2-7
V gene: TRBV29-1
CDR3 protein: SASLDSQQY

J gene: TRBJ1-6
V gene: TRBV6-1
CDR3 protein: ASNRGGYNSPLH

J gene: TRBJ2-1
V gene: TRBV20-1
CDR3 protein: SVPPMTGHSYNEQF

J gene: TRBJ2-1
V gene: TRBV12-3/TRBV12-4
CDR3 protein: ASTPDRNNEQF

J gene: TRBJ2-1
V gene: TRBV20-1
CDR3 protein: SARDGSGAYNEQF

J gene: TRBJ2-7
V gene: TRBV11-2
CDR3 protein: AVSQANGHEQY

J gene: TRBJ2-5
V gene: TRBV12-3/TRBV12-4
CDR3 protein: ASSGRTGVDQETQY

J gene: TRBJ1-2
V gene: TRBV5-1
CDR3 protein: ASSSTTGDYGYT

J gene: TRBJ2-3
V gene: TRBV4-3
CDR3 protein: ASSQGTSGGGTDTQY

J gene: TRBJ2-3
V gene: TRBV6-5
CDR3 protein: ASSYLLAANLHTDTQY

J gene: TRBJ1-2
V gene: TRBV5-6
CDR3 protein: ASSLMGQLFSLNYGYT

J gene: TRBJ2-7
V gene: TRBV5-5
CDR3 protein: ASSLQPGVLEQY

J gene: TRBJ2-7
V gene: TRBV4-2
CDR3 protein: ASSQGGGGIGEQY

J gene: TRBJ1-1
V gene: TRBV4-2
CDR3 protein: ASSQGGGIEAF

J gene: TRBJ2-1
V gene: TRBV19
CDR3 protein: ASSTDRGRGRYNEQF

J gene: TRBJ2-1
V gene: TRBV2
CDR3 protein: ASRGELAGVREQF

J gene: TRBJ2-1
V gene: TRBV29-1
CDR3 protein: SDRQGYNEQF

J gene: TRBJ2-2
V gene: TRBV12-3/TRBV12-4
CDR3 protein: ASSRTERVTGELF

J gene: TRBJ2-1
V gene: TRBV24-1
CDR3 protein: ATSDALDVQAEQF

J gene: TRBJ2-7
V gene: TRBV3-1
CDR3 protein: ASSLQGLYYEQY

J gene: TRBJ2-3
V gene: TRBV7-2
CDR3 protein: ASSPIAGAITDTQY

J gene: TRBJ1-1
V gene: TRBV15
CDR3 protein: ATSRSDRATEAF

J gene: TRBJ2-1
V gene: TRBV30
CDR3 protein: AWSVGVMGDEQF

J gene: TRBJ2-2
V gene: TRBV6-2/TRBV6-3
CDR3 protein: ASSFGRDSLSGELF

J gene: TRBJ2-5
V gene: TRBV25-1
CDR3 protein: ASSELIVGETQY

J gene: TRBJ1-1
V gene: TRBV7-9
CDR3 protein: ASSFSGQNTEAF

J gene: TRBJ2-2
V gene: TRBV5-1
CDR3 protein: ASTRTGWDTGELF

J gene: TRBJ1-2
V gene: TRBV5-5
CDR3 protein: ASSSGVAGYT

J gene: TRBJ2-2
V gene: TRBV10-3
CDR3 protein: AINHLAGGNTGELF

J gene: TRBJ1-4
V gene: TRBV10-3
CDR3 protein: AISESSGYSEKLF

J gene: TRBJ2-1
V gene: TRBV20-1
CDR3 protein: SASKGLAQF

J gene: TRBJ2-5
V gene: TRBV18
CDR3 protein: ASSPPMGSETQY

J gene: TRBJ1-1
V gene: TRBV5-5
CDR3 protein: ASSLRDRGMDTEAF

J gene: TRBJ1-2
V gene: TRBV24-1
CDR3 protein: ATSDSDMSGYT

J gene: TRBJ2-6
V gene: TRBV19
CDR3 protein: ASRQDRIRSGANVLT

J gene: TRBJ2-2
V gene: TRBV9
CDR3 protein: ASSVFPGQGTGELF

J gene: TRBJ2-7
V gene: TRBV9
CDR3 protein: ASSPGSGRAHEQY

J gene: TRBJ1-3
V gene: TRBV5-1
CDR3 protein: ASSLAGSSGNTIY

J gene: TRBJ2-7
V gene: TRBV5-1
CDR3 protein: ASSIPGQGWGEQY

J gene: TRBJ2-1
V gene: TRBV20-1
CDR3 protein: SARAWEASGSNEQF

J gene: TRBJ2-3
V gene: TRBV12-3/TRBV12-4
CDR3 protein: ASSAYRVSDTDTQY

J gene: TRBJ1-1
V gene: TRBV7-8
CDR3 protein: ASSFNSPRNTEAF